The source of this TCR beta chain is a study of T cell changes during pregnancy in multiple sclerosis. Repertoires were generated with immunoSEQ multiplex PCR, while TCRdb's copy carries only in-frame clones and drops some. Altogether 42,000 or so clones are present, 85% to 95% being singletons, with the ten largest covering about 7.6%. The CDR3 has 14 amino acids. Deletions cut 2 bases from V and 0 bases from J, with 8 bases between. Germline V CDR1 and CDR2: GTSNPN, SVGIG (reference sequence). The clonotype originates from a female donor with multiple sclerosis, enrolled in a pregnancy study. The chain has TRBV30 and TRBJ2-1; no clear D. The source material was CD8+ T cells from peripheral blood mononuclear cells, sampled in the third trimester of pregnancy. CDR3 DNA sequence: TGTGCCTGGAGTCCCCCCCTCTCCTACAATGAGCAGTTCTTC. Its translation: CAWSPPLSYNEQFF.